The following is a T cell receptor (beta chain) sequence with its context. The antigen remains undetermined. Unique molecular identifiers were used in preparing the TCRbeta library. One entry per CDR3 protein, called by TCRdb with MiXCR from the PCR reads. The sample consists of some 110,000 distinct CDR3 sequences, approximately 10% of them appearing once. These data come from a study of T-cell reconstitution after alpha-beta-depleted transplantation in children. Whole-study findings and limits: Certain patients had high TCRbeta diversity at day 60, and it came from recipient T cells and thymic progenitors that survived. One year after transplant, T-cell counts and diversity came mostly from newly produced T cells. In patients about two months after transplant, alpha-beta T cells reportedly arose from several hundred expanded graft clones.

This CDR3 comprises 15 residues. Trimming pared 2 bases from V and 5 bases from J, leaving 12 bases between. Per the germline V gene, CDR1 is MNHEY and CDR2 is SVGAGI. This specimen consisted of PBMCs, obtained before TCRalphabeta/CD19-depleted stem cell transplant. The receptor was isolated from a boy aged 2 to 9 with acute lymphoblastic leukemia, due to receive a stem cell transplant. The rearrangement joins TRBV6-5 to TRBJ2-2, with D maybe TRBD2 (5 bases). CDR3 loop: CASSYASGSTGELFF. In DNA form, the CDR3 reads TGTGCCAGCAGTTACGCCTCGGGGTCGACCGGGGAGCTGTTTTTT.